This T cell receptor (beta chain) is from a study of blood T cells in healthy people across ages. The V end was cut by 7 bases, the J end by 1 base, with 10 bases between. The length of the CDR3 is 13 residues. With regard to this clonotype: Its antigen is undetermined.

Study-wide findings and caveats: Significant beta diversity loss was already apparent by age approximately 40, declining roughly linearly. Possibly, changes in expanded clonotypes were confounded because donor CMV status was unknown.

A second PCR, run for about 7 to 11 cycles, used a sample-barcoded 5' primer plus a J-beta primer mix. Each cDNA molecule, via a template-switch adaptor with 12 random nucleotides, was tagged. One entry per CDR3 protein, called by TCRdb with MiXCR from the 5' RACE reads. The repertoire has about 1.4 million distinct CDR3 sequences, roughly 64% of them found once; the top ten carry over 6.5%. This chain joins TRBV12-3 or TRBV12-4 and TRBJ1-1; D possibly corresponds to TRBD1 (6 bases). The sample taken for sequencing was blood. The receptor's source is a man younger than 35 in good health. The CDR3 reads CASTGQENTEAFF. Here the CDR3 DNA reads TGTGCCAGCACGGGACAAGAGAACACTGAAGCTTTCTTT.